A selection of T cell receptor beta chains follows, all from one sample in a study of shared clonotypes between healthy human individuals. Method: immunoSEQ multiplex PCR; TCRdb's copy keeps in-frame clones and lacks some. This table has approximately 470,000 clones, around four fifths appearing once. Sequencing input: PBMCs. The receptors were sampled from a woman aged 40 to 55 in good health. Some clones in this sample may be carry-over from other donors' samples. The CDR3 runs from the conserved cysteine through the conserved F or W. D genes are given only for firm matches. Part of the rows lack a size; the others show once, few, many or a class for expanded clones.

J gene: TRBJ2-2
D gene: -
V gene: TRBV15
clone size: once
CDR3 DNA: TGTGCCACCAGCAGAGCCAAGACGGTGAACACCGGGGAGCTGTTTTTT
CDR3 protein: CATSRAKTVNTGELFF

J gene: TRBJ2-6
D gene: -
V gene: TRBV7-9
clone size: -
CDR3 DNA: TGTGCCAGCAGCATCCGGACAGTACAACTTCCTGGGGCCAACGTCCTGACTTTC
CDR3 protein: CASSIRTVQLPGANVLTF

J gene: TRBJ1-4
D gene: -
V gene: TRBV27
clone size: -
CDR3 DNA: TGTGCCAGCAGTTTAACAGGGACCTTCCATCCTAATGAAAAACTGTTTTTT
CDR3 protein: CASSLTGTFHPNEKLFF

J gene: TRBJ2-5
D gene: TRBD2
V gene: TRBV2
clone size: few
CDR3 DNA: TGTGCCAGCAGTGTAGAGCGGGAGGATCCTTCCCAGTACTTC
CDR3 protein: CASSVEREDPSQYF

J gene: TRBJ2-1
D gene: -
V gene: TRBV19
clone size: -
CDR3 DNA: TGTGCCAGTAGTATAACGGCAGGAAAATACAATGAGCAGTTCTTC
CDR3 protein: CASSITAGKYNEQFF

J gene: TRBJ2-1
D gene: -
V gene: TRBV5-1
clone size: -
CDR3 DNA: TGCGCCAGCAGCTTGGATGCGGGTAACCACAATGAGCAGTTCTTC
CDR3 protein: CASSLDAGNHNEQFF

J gene: TRBJ2-1
D gene: -
V gene: TRBV30
clone size: -
CDR3 DNA: TGTGCCTGGAGGTTAGCGGGACAGACCTGGAATGAGCAGTTCTTC
CDR3 protein: CAWRLAGQTWNEQFF

J gene: TRBJ2-3
D gene: TRBD2
V gene: TRBV6-4
clone size: -
CDR3 DNA: TGTGCCAGCAGTGTAGCGGGAGAGGGCACAGATACGCAGTATTTT
CDR3 protein: CASSVAGEGTDTQYF

J gene: TRBJ2-5
D gene: TRBD2
V gene: TRBV7-2
clone size: -
CDR3 DNA: TGTGCCAGCAGCTTAGGGCTAGCGGGGTCTCCGTACTTC
CDR3 protein: CASSLGLAGSPYF

J gene: TRBJ1-5
D gene: TRBD1
V gene: TRBV19
clone size: -
CDR3 DNA: TGTGCCAGTAGTATATGGACAGGGAGCAATCAGCCCCAGCATTTT
CDR3 protein: CASSIWTGSNQPQHF

J gene: TRBJ2-7
D gene: -
V gene: TRBV5-5
clone size: -
CDR3 DNA: TGTGCCAGCAGCTTGGCCGGGGGTCGGGAGCAGTACTTC
CDR3 protein: CASSLAGGREQYF

J gene: TRBJ1-4
D gene: -
V gene: TRBV5-6
clone size: -
CDR3 DNA: TGTGCCAGCAGCCCACCCAGAGGTCAGGGAGAGGATGAAAAACTGTTTTTT
CDR3 protein: CASSPPRGQGEDEKLFF